The rows below give T cell receptor beta chains drawn from one sample of a study of CD8 T cells in Susac syndrome. In TCRdb, the immunoSEQ multiplex PCR reads were re-called with MiXCR into one record per CDR3 protein. The data hold some 110,000 distinct CDR3 sequences, with more than 90% observed a single time. What was sequenced was CD4+ T cells from PBMCs. Source of these receptors: a human donor in good health. CDR3s include the opening cysteine and the closing phenylalanine or tryptophan. Each record gives: J gene, D gene, clone size, V gene, CDR3 DNA, CDR3 protein. The D gene is left open where the match is weak. Clone size is given for some rows only: seen once, a few or many times, or a class if the clone is expanded.

j_gene: TRBJ1-5
d_gene: .
abundance: once
v_gene: TRBV2
CDR3nt: TGTGCCAGCAGCTTCTCCAGCAATCAGCCCCAGCATTTT
CDR3aa: CASSFSSNQPQHF

j_gene: TRBJ2-7
d_gene: TRBD2
abundance: .
v_gene: TRBV12-3/TRBV12-4
CDR3nt: TGTGCCAGCAGGGGGGGACTAGCGGGAGGGTGGATTTACGAGCAGTACTTC
CDR3aa: CASRGGLAGGWIYEQYF

j_gene: TRBJ2-7
d_gene: .
abundance: .
v_gene: TRBV27
CDR3nt: TGTGCCAGCAGGGCCTTCACCCTGAGCCACGAGCAGTACTTC
CDR3aa: CASRAFTLSHEQYF

j_gene: TRBJ1-4
d_gene: .
abundance: .
v_gene: TRBV2
CDR3nt: TGTGCCAGCACCCGAGATGGTATAACTAATGAAAAACTGTTTTTT
CDR3aa: CASTRDGITNEKLFF

j_gene: TRBJ2-5
d_gene: TRBD2
abundance: .
v_gene: TRBV12-3/TRBV12-4
CDR3nt: TGTGCCAGCAGTCGGGGACTAGCGGGGGCTGAGACCCAGTACTTC
CDR3aa: CASSRGLAGAETQYF

j_gene: TRBJ1-3
d_gene: .
abundance: once
v_gene: TRBV7-2
CDR3nt: TGTGCCAGCAGCTTATTACCCCCCGGAGGAGGAAACACCATATATTTT
CDR3aa: CASSLLPPGGGNTIYF

j_gene: TRBJ2-1
d_gene: TRBD2
abundance: .
v_gene: TRBV5-1
CDR3nt: TGCGCCAGCAGCGGAGCGGGAGTCTCCTACAATGAGCAGTTCTTC
CDR3aa: CASSGAGVSYNEQFF

j_gene: TRBJ1-1
d_gene: .
abundance: .
v_gene: TRBV30
CDR3nt: TGTGCCTGGAGTAGGGGTACTAGCACTGAAGCTTTCTTT
CDR3aa: CAWSRGTSTEAFF

j_gene: TRBJ1-1
d_gene: .
abundance: .
v_gene: TRBV29-1
CDR3nt: TGCAGCGGGTACCGGTGGGAGGACACTGAAGCTTTCTTT
CDR3aa: CSGYRWEDTEAFF

j_gene: TRBJ2-2
d_gene: .
abundance: .
v_gene: TRBV6-5
CDR3nt: TGTGCCAGCAGTTACGGGCCACAGCGGTCGGTCACCGGGGAGCTGTTTTTT
CDR3aa: CASSYGPQRSVTGELFF

j_gene: TRBJ2-1
d_gene: .
abundance: .
v_gene: TRBV7-9
CDR3nt: TGTGCCAGCAGCCAGGACAGCTCCTACAATGAGCAGTTCTTC
CDR3aa: CASSQDSSYNEQFF

j_gene: TRBJ2-7
d_gene: TRBD2
abundance: .
v_gene: TRBV20-1
CDR3nt: TGCAGTGCTCCGGCGGGGAGGGCCGGCGAGCAGTACTTC
CDR3aa: CSAPAGRAGEQYF

j_gene: TRBJ2-1
d_gene: TRBD1
abundance: .
v_gene: TRBV20-1
CDR3nt: TGCAGTGCTAGCGGGGACAGCTACAATGAGCAGTTCTTC
CDR3aa: CSASGDSYNEQFF

j_gene: TRBJ2-1
d_gene: TRBD2
abundance: once
v_gene: TRBV10-3
CDR3nt: TGTGCCATCAGTAATAGCGGGAGCTCCTACAATGAGCAGTTCTTC
CDR3aa: CAISNSGSSYNEQFF

j_gene: TRBJ1-1
d_gene: TRBD1
abundance: .
v_gene: TRBV20-1
CDR3nt: TGCAGTGCTAGAATGGCAGGGGGGAACACTGAAGCTTTCTTT
CDR3aa: CSARMAGGNTEAFF

j_gene: TRBJ2-7
d_gene: TRBD1
abundance: .
v_gene: TRBV5-1
CDR3nt: TGCGCCAGCAGCGGGACAGGCCCAACCTACGAGCAGTACTTC
CDR3aa: CASSGTGPTYEQYF

j_gene: TRBJ1-5
d_gene: .
abundance: .
v_gene: TRBV20-1
CDR3nt: TGCAGTGCTACATACAGTGGGCAGCCCCAGCATTTT
CDR3aa: CSATYSGQPQHF

j_gene: TRBJ2-3
d_gene: .
abundance: few
v_gene: TRBV5-1
CDR3nt: TGCGCCAGCAGCTTGGCTCAAGTAGGGGATACGCAGTATTTT
CDR3aa: CASSLAQVGDTQYF

j_gene: TRBJ1-5
d_gene: .
abundance: .
v_gene: TRBV7-2
CDR3nt: TGTGCCAGCAGCTTTACAAGGGCCTCCAATCAGCCCCAGCATTTT
CDR3aa: CASSFTRASNQPQHF

j_gene: TRBJ2-6
d_gene: .
abundance: .
v_gene: TRBV7-2
CDR3nt: TGTGCCAGCAGCTTAGCGCATACCTCTGGGGCCAACGTCCTGACTTTC
CDR3aa: CASSLAHTSGANVLTF

j_gene: TRBJ2-1
d_gene: .
abundance: .
v_gene: TRBV2
CDR3nt: TGTGCCAGCAGTAGCCGACTAGGCGCAAGAGAGCAGTTCTTC
CDR3aa: CASSSRLGAREQFF

j_gene: TRBJ2-7
d_gene: TRBD2
abundance: .
v_gene: TRBV19
CDR3nt: TGTGCCAGTAGACGGAGGGGGACTAGCGGATACGAGCAGTACTTC
CDR3aa: CASRRRGTSGYEQYF

j_gene: TRBJ2-1
d_gene: TRBD1
abundance: .
v_gene: TRBV5-1
CDR3nt: TGCGCCAGCAGCTTGGGGTGGCAGGGGGCGAGAGTTGAGCAGTTCTTC
CDR3aa: CASSLGWQGARVEQFF

j_gene: TRBJ1-2
d_gene: TRBD1
abundance: .
v_gene: TRBV5-4
CDR3nt: TGTGCCAGCAGCTGGCAGGGACAGGGCTACTATGGCTACACCTTC
CDR3aa: CASSWQGQGYYGYTF

j_gene: TRBJ2-1
d_gene: TRBD2
abundance: .
v_gene: TRBV7-8
CDR3nt: TGTGCCAGCAGCTTACCCCCTCCTAGCGGGCTCCTTAAGCAGTTCTTC
CDR3aa: CASSLPPPSGLLKQFF